This T cell receptor beta chain was identified in a study of blood T cell repertoires in COVID-19. Study-level background: There were acute and convalescent COVID-19 samples, and they came from the United States, Italy and Spain. In each case, the material was cDNA or gDNA derived from T cells, B-cell-depleted T cells, or PBMCs.

Trimming cost V 2 bases and J 2 bases; bases outside gene matches: 3. The CDR3 has 15 residues. CDR1 is KGHSH, CDR2 LQKENI, per germline. This clone was found once. Clones were sequenced by immunoSEQ multiplex PCR, and TCRdb holds only the in-frame ones, with some missing. This table holds hundreds of thousands of clones, approximately 90% found once. The clonotype was recovered from a man between 60 and 75 years old with COVID-19, enrolled during active disease. This sequence joins TRBV18 and TRBJ1-1, with 9 positions matching TRBD1. The sequencing input was peripheral blood. Here the CDR3 reads CASSPNTGGNTEAFF. CDR3 nucleotides: TGTGCCAGCTCACCAAATACAGGGGGCAACACTGAAGCTTTCTTT.